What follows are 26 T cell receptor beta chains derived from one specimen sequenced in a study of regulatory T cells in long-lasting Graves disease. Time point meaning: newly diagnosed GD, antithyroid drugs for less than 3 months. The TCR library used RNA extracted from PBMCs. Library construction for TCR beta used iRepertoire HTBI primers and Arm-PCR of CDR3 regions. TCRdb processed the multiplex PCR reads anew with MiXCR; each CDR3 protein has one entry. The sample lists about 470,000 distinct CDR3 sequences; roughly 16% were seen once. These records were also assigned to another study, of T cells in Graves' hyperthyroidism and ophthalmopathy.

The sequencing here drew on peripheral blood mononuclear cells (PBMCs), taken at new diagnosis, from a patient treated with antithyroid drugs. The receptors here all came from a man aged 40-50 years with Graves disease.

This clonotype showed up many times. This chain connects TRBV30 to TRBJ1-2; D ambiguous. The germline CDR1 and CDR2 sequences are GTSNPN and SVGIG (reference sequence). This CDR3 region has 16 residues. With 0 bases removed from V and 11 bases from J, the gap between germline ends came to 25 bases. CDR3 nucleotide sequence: TGTGCCTGGAGTGTAAGTAGGACTCCCCCTCCCAAGAGATACACCTTC. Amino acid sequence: CAWSVSRTPPPKRYTF.

For the CDR3, the DNA is TGTGCCAGCAAACCGGGCTCCTCCACAGATACGCAGTATTTT. This codes for CASKPGSSTDTQYF. The chain carries TRBV7-2 and TRBJ2-3; D remains ambiguous. Germline CDR1 and CDR2: SGHTA and FQGNSA. V was trimmed by 7 bases and J by 2 bases, leaving 13 bases between them. The CDR3 totals 14 residues.

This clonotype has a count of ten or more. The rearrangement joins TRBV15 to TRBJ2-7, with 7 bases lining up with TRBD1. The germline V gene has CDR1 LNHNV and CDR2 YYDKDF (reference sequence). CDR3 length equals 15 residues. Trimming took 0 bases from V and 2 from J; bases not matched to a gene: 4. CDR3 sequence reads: CATSREQGPTYEQYF. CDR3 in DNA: TGTGCCACCAGCAGAGAACAGGGGCCCACCTACGAGCAGTACTTC.

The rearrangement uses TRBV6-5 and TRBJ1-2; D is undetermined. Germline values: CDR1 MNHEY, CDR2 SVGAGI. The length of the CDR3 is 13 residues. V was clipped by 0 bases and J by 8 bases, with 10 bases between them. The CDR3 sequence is CASSYSTGQGYTF. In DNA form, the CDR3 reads TGTGCCAGCAGTTACTCGACGGGTCAGGGCTACACCTTC.

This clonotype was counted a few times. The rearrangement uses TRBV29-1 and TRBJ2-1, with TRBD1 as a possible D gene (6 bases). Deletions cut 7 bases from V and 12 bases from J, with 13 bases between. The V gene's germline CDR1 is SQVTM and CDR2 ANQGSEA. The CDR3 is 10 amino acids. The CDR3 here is CSATGSTQFF. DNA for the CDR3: TGCAGCGCCACAGGGAGTACGCAGTTCTTC.

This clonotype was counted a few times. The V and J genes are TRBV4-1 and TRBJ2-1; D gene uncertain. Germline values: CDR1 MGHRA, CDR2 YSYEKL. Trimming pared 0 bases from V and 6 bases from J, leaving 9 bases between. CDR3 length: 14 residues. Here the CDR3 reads CASSQDFVPNEQFF. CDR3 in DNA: TGCGCCAGCAGCCAAGATTTCGTACCCAATGAGCAGTTCTTC.

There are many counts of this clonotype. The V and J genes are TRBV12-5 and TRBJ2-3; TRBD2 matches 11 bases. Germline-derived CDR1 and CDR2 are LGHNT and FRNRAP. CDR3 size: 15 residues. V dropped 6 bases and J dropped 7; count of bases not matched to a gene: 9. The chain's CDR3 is CASGPGTSGTHTQYF. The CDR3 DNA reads TGTGCTAGTGGCCCCGGGACTAGCGGCACGCATACGCAGTATTTT.

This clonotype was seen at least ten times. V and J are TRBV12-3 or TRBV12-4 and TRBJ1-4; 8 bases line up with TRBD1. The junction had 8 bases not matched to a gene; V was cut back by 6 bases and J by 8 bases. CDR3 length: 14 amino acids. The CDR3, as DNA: TGTGCCAGCAGCCCCGGGACAGGTGGGGAAAAACTGTTTTTT. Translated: CASSPGTGGEKLFF.

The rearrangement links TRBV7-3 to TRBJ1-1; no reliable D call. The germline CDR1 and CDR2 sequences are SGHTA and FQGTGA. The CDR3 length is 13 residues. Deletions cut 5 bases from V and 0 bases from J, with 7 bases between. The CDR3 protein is CASSQNLNTEAFF. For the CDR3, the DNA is TGTGCCAGCAGCCAGAATCTGAACACTGAAGCTTTCTTT.

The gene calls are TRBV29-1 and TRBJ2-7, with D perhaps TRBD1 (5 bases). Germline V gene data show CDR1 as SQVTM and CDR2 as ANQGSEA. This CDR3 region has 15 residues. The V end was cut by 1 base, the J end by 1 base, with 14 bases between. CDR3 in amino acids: CSVEGDRETSYEQYF. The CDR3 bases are TGCAGCGTTGAAGGCGACAGAGAGACGTCCTACGAGCAGTACTTC.

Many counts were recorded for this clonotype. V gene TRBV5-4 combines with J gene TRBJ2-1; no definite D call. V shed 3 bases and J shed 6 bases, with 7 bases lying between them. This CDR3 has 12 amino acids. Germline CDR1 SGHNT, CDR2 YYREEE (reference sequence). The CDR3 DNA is TGTGCCAGCAGCTGGAGCGTCAATGAGCAGTTCTTC. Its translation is CASSWSVNEQFF.

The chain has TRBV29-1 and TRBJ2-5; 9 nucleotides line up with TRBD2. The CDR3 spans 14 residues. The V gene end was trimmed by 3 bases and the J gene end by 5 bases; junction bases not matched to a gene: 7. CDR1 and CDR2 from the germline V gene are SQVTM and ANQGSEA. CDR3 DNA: TGCAGCGTTGACGCGGGAGGGCCAGGGGAGACCCAGTACTTC. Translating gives CSVDAGGPGETQYF.

The CDR3 reads CASSPHRTGESEAFF. The CDR3, as DNA: TGTGCCAGCAGTCCCCACCGGACAGGGGAAAGTGAAGCTTTCTTT. The chain is built from TRBV28 and TRBJ1-1; 9 bases match TRBD1. CDR3 size: 15 residues. The V and J ends lost 5 bases and 7 bases, in that order; junction bases with no gene match: 11. Germline values: CDR1 MDHEN, CDR2 SYDVKM.

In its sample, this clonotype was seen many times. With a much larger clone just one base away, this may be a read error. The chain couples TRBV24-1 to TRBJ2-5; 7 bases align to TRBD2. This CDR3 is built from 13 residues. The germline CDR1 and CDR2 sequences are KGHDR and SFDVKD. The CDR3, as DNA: TGTGCCACCGGTGATCGGGGGGAAGAGACCCAGTACTTC. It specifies CATGDRGEETQYF.

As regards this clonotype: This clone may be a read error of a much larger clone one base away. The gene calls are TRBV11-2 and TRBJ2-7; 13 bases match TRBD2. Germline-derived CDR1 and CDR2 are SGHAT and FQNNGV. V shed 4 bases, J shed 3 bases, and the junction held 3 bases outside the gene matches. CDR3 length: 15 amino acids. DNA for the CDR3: TGTGCCAGCAGCTCGGGACTAGCGGGAATCTACGAGCAGTACTTC. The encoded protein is CASSSGLAGIYEQYF.

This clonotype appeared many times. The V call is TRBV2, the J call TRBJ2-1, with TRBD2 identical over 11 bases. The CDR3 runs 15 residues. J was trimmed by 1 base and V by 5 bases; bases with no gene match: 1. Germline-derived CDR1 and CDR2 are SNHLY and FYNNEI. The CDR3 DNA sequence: TGTGCCAGCAGTTCTAGCGGGAGGTCCTACAATGAGCAGTTCTTC. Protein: CASSSSGRSYNEQFF.

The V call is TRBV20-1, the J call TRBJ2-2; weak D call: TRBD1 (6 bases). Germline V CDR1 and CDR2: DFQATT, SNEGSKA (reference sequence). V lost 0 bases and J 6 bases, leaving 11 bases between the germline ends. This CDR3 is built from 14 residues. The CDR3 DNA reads TGCAGTGCTAGAGAGTGGGCAGGGGCCGGGGAGCTGTTTTTT. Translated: CSAREWAGAGELFF.

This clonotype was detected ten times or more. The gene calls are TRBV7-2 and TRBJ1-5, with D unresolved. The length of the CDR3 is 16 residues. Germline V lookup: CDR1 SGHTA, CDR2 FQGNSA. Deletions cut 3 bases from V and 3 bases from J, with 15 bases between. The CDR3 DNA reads TGTGCCAGCAGCTTCGGGCCCCCGGGCCTCAATCAGCCCCAGCATTTT. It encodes CASSFGPPGLNQPQHF.

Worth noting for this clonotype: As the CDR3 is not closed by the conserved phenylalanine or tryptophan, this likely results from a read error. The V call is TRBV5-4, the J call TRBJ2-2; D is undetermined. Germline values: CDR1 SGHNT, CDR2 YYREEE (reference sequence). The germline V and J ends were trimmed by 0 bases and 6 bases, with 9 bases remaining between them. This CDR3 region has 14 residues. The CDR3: CASSLEAKAGELFC. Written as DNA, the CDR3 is TGTGCCAGCAGCTTGGAGGCCAAGGCCGGGGAGCTGTTTTGT.

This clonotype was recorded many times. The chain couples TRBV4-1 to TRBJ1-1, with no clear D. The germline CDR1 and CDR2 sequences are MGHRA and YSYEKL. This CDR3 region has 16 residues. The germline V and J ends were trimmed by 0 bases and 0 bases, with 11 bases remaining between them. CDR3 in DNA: TGCGCCAGCAGCCAAGATCGATGGGTTATGAACACTGAAGCTTTCTTT. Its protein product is CASSQDRWVMNTEAFF.

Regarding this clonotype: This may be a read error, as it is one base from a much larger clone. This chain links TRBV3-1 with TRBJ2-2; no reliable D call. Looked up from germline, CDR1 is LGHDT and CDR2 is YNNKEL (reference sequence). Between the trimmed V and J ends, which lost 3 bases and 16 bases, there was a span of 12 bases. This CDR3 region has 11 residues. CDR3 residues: CASSHNGRPFF. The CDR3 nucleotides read TGTGCCAGCAGCCACAACGGAAGGCCGTTTTTT.

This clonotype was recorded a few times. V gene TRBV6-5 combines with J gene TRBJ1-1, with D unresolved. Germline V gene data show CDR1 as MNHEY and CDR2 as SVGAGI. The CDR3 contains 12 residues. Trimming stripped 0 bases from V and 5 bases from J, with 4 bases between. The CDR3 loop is CASSYSETEAFF. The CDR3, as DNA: TGTGCCAGCAGTTACTCGGAAACTGAAGCTTTCTTT.

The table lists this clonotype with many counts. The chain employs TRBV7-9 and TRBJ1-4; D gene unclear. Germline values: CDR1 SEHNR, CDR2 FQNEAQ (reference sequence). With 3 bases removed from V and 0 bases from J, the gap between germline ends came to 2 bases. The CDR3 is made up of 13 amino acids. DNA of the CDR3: TGTGCCAGCAGCTTGACAACTAATGAAAAACTGTTTTTT. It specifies CASSLTTNEKLFF.

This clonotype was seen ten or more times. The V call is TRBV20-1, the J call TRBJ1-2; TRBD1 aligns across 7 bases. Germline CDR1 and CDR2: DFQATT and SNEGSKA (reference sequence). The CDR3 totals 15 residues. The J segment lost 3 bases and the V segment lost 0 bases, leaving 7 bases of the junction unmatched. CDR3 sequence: CSARDLGRGDYGYTF. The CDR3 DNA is TGCAGTGCTAGAGATCTGGGCAGGGGGGACTATGGCTACACCTTC.

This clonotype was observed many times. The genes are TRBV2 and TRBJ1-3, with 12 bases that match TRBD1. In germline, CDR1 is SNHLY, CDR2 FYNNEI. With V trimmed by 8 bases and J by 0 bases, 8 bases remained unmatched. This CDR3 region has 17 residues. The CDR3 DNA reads TGTGCCAGCTGGGACAGGGGGCCCGGCGGCTCTGGAAACACCATATATTTT. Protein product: CASWDRGPGGSGNTIYF. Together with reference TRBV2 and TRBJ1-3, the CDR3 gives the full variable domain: EPEVTQTPSHQVTQMGQEVILRCVPISNHLYFYWYRQILGQKVEFLVSFYNNEISEKSEIFDDQFSVERPDGSNFTLKIRSTKLEDSAMYFCASWDRGPGGSGNTIYFGEGSWLTVV.

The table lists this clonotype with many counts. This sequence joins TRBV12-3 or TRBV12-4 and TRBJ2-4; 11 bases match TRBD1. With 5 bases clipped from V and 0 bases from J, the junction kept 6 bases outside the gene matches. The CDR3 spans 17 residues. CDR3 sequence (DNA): TGTGCCAGCAGTCTGGGACAGGGGGATCTAGCCAAAAACATTCAGTACTTC. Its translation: CASSLGQGDLAKNIQYF.